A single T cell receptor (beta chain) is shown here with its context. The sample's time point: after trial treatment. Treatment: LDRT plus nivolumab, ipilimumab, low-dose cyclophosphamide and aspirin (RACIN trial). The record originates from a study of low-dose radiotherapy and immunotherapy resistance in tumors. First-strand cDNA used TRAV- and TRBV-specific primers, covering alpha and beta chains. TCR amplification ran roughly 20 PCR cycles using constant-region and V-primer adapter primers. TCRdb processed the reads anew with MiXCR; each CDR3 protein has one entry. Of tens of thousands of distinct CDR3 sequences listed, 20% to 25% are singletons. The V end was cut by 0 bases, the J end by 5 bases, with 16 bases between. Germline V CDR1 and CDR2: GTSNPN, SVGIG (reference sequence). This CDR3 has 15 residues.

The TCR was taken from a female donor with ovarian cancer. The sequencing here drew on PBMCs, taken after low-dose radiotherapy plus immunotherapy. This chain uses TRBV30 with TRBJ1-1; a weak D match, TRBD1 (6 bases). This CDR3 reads CAWSVGGVVRTEAFF. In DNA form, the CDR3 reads TGTGCCTGGAGTGTAGGGGGGGTTGTTAGGACTGAAGCTTTCTTT.